The rows below give T cell receptor beta chains drawn from one sample of a study of blood T cells in healthy people across ages. TCRdb analysed the 5' RACE reads with MiXCR anew, one entry per CDR3 protein. The sample lists about 280,000 distinct CDR3 sequences, around 29% occurring once. The sequencing sample was made of blood. The receptors here all came from a woman in her 70s in good health. CDR3s leave out the opening cysteine and the closing phenylalanine or tryptophan.

V	J	CDR3
TRBV3-1	TRBJ1-2	ASSRSQDNYGYT
TRBV4-2	TRBJ2-5	ASSTTSEETQY
TRBV19	TRBJ2-1	ASSIEPAGLRQF
TRBV6-5	TRBJ2-7	ASSYEGQGSYEQY
TRBV20-1	TRBJ1-1	SARVGQLNTEVF
TRBV7-2	TRBJ1-1	ASSLSGQGNTEAF
TRBV25-1	TRBJ2-6	ASSRSLSSGANVLT
TRBV9	TRBJ1-3	ASSVDGQPGNTIY
TRBV21-1	TRBJ2-6	ASSKSPGTGVTGANVLT
TRBV6-5	TRBJ2-6	ASSLRGVPDSGANVLT
TRBV3-1	TRBJ2-3	ASSLGLAATDTQY
TRBV12-3/TRBV12-4	-	ASRGTGSRHINEQF
TRBV20-1	-	SARDRDRVYEQY
TRBV5-4	TRBJ2-7	AGSPTLGDEQY
TRBV29-1	-	SVEVAGRNEQY
TRBV6-1	TRBJ1-2	ASRIIDGYT
TRBV4-3	TRBJ1-4	ASSQEGGMNERLF
TRBV12-3/TRBV12-4	TRBJ1-3	ASSQTEPSGNTIY
TRBV28	TRBJ2-4	ASSFPIRY
TRBV14	-	ASSPSRIGSNEQF
TRBV6-5	TRBJ1-1	ASSYSIQGNTEAF
TRBV20-1	-	SASKSNEQF
TRBV29-1	TRBJ2-5	SVVGRLAEIQY
TRBV3-1	TRBJ1-1	ASSQDFAGQNTEAF
TRBV5-1	TRBJ2-1	ASSLVASGGYNEQF
TRBV20-1	TRBJ2-1	SARVGTSGNNEQF